Given below is one T cell receptor beta chain in context. The CDR3 has 15 amino acids. V trimming: 6 bases; J trimming: 4 bases; junction bases outside the gene matches: 8. Germline assignment: CDR1 SNHLY and CDR2 FYNNEI. The source of the sample is a study of T cells after yellow fever vaccination. Overall study context: For low cell numbers, libraries were made with SMART-Seq v4 Ultra Low Input.

A process of 5'RACE template switching, which added a universal primer site and UMIs, was used to make TCR cDNA. MiXCR was run by TCRdb on the 5' RACE reads, yielding one entry per CDR3 protein. The table records hundreds of thousands of distinct CDR3 sequences, approximately 13% of them present only once. The chain combines TRBV2 with TRBJ2-1; 8 bases map to TRBD1. The sample in question was CD4+ T cells sorted from PBMCs, obtained 15 days after the yellow fever booster vaccination. This sequence originates from a young man who received the YFV17D yellow fever vaccine. The CDR3 protein is CASSVRDRGYNEQFF. The CDR3 DNA sequence: TGTGCCAGCAGCGTCCGAGACAGGGGTTACAATGAGCAGTTCTTC.